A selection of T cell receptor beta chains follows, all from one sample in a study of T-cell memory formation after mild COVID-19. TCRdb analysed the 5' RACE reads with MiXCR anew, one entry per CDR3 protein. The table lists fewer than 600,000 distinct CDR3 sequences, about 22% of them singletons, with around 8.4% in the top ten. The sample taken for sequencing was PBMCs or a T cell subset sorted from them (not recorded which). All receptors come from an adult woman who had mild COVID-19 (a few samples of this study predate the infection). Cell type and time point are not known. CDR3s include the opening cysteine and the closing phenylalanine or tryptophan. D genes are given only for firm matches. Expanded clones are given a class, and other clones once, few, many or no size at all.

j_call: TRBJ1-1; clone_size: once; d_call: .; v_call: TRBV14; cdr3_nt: TGTGCCAGCAGCCGAACCGTTTATGGGCTCATGAACACTGAAGCTTTCTTT; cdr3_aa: CASSRTVYGLMNTEAFF
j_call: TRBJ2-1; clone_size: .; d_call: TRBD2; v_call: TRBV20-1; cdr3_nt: TGCAGTGCTAGAGACGTGGCGGGGGGACCGTACAATGAGCAGTTCTTC; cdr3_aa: CSARDVAGGPYNEQFF
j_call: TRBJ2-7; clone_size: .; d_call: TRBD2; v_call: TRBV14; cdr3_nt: TGTGCCAGCAGCCAGATGACTAGCGGCTACGAGCAGTACTTC; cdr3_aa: CASSQMTSGYEQYF
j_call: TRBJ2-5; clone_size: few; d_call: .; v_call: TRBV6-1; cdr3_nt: TGTGCCAGCAGGAGGACAGTCCAAGAGACCCAGTACTTC; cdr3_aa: CASRRTVQETQYF
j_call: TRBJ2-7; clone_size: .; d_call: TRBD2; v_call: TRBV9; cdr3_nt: TGTGCCAGCAGCAAGAGCGGGAGAAGGGACGAGCAGTACTTC; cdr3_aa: CASSKSGRRDEQYF
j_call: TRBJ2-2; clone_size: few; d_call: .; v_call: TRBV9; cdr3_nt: TGTGCCAGCAGCGTAGTTCAGGGTGGAACCGGGGAGCTGTTTTTT; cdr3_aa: CASSVVQGGTGELFF
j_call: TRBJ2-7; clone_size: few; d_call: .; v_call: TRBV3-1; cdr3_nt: TGTGCCAGCAGCCAGAAACCGGGACCCACAGTCGAGCAGTACTTC; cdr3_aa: CASSQKPGPTVEQYF
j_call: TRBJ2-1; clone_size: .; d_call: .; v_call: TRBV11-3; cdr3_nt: TGTGCCAGCAGCTTAGATCCTGAGCAGTTCTTC; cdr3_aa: CASSLDPEQFF
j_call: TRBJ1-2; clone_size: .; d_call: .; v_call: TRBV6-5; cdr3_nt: TGTGCCAGCGGACCAAGATTTCATGGCTACACCTTC; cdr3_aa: CASGPRFHGYTF
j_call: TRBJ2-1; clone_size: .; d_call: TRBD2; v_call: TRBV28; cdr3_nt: TGTGCCAGTATACTAGCGGGCCTAGACAATGAGCAGTTCTTC; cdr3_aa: CASILAGLDNEQFF
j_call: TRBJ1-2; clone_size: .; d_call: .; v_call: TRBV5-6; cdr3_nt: TGTGCCAGCAGCTTAGACTTCGATGGCTACACCTTC; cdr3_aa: CASSLDFDGYTF
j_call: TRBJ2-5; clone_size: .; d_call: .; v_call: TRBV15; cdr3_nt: TGTGCCACCAGCAGAGATTGGTCCCAGGAGACCCAGTACTTC; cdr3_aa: CATSRDWSQETQYF
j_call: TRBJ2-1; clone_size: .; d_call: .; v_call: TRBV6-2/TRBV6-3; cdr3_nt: TGTGCCAGCAGTTACTCGAGGGACCCCCCCTACAATGAGCAGTTCTTC; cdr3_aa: CASSYSRDPPYNEQFF
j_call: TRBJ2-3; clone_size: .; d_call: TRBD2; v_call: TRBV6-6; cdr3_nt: TGTGCCAGCAGGGGGCTGAAGCGGGATAGCACAGATACGCAGTATTTT; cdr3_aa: CASRGLKRDSTDTQYF
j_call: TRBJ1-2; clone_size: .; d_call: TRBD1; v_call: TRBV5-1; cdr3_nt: TGCGCCAGCAGCTGGGACAGGTCTACGGCCCGTGGGTTTAACTATGGCTACACCTTC; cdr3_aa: CASSWDRSTARGFNYGYTF
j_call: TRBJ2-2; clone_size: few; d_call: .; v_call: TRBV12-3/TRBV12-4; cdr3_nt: TGTGCCAGCAGTACGACAGTCATGGACGGGGAGCTGTTTTTT; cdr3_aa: CASSTTVMDGELFF
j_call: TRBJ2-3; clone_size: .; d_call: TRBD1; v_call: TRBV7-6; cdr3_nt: TGTGCCAGCAGCTTCGCGGACAGGGGGGATAGCACAGATACGCAGTATTTT; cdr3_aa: CASSFADRGDSTDTQYF
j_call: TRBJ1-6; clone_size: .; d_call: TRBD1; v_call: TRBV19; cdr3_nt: TGTGCCAGTAGGAACCGGGACAGGGCCAATTCACCCCTCCACTTT; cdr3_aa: CASRNRDRANSPLHF
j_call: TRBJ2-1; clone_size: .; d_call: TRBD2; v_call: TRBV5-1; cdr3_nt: TGCGCCAGCAGCCAAAGCGGGAGTAACTACAATGAGCAGTTCTTC; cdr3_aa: CASSQSGSNYNEQFF
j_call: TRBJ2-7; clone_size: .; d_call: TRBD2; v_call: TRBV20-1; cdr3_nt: TGCAGTGCTAGAGGAGGGACTACCTCCTACGAGCAGTACTTC; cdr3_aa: CSARGGTTSYEQYF
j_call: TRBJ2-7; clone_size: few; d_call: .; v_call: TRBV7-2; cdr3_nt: TGTGCCAGCAGCTTAGCTGTGGTAGCGTTCTCCTACGAGCAGTACTTC; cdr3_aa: CASSLAVVAFSYEQYF
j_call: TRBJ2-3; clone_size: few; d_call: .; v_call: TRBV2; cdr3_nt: TGTGCCAGCAGTGAATCGTCAGATACGCAGTATTTT; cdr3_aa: CASSESSDTQYF
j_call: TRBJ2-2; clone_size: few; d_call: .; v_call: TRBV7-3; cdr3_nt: TGTGCCAGCAGCAAAGGGGGAACCGGGGAGCTGTTTTTT; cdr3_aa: CASSKGGTGELFF
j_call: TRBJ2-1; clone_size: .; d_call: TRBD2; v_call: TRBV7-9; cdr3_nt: TGTGCCAGCAGCTTAGCCACTAGCGTAGGCAATGAGCAGTTCTTC; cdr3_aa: CASSLATSVGNEQFF
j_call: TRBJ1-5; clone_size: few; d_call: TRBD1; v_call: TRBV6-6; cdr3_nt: TGTGCCAGCAGTTTTGACGACAGGGGGCTTCAGCCCCAGCATTTT; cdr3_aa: CASSFDDRGLQPQHF